The sequence of this T cell receptor (beta chain) was determined in a study of T cells in narcolepsy. Trimming shortened V by 0 bases and J by 1 base, and 13 bases separated the two germline ends. Germline loops: CDR1 LGHNT, CDR2 FRNRAP. The CDR3 extends over 17 amino acids. Data came from immunoSEQ multiplex PCR; TCRdb stores just in-frame clones and leaves some out. The sample holds about 27,000 clones, approximately 80% seen once. This clone appeared a single time. The same CDR3 arises from other DNA sequences in this sample as well. The chain couples TRBV12-5 to TRBJ2-4; D is tentatively TRBD1 or TRBD2 (5 bases each). The TCR originated in a human donor with narcolepsy. The specimen was CD45RA- memory CD4+ T cells from PBMCs. Written as DNA, the CDR3 is TGTGCTAGTGGTTTGGTACCGAGGGGTGGGGCCAAAAACATTCAGTACTTC. Its translation: CASGLVPRGGAKNIQYF.